This is a list of T cell receptor beta chains from one sample in a study of blood T cell repertoires in COVID-19. Sequencing used immunoSEQ multiplex PCR; TCRdb keeps in-frame clones, though not all of them. The sample has about 280,000 clones, 88% seen once. Specimen: PBMCs or T cells enriched from blood (not recorded which). Receptors originate from a woman aged 60-75 years in a cohort exposed to, infected with or recovered from COVID-19 (not recorded which). The CDR3 runs from the conserved cysteine through the conserved F or W. D genes are given only for firm matches. The size entry is marked missing in some rows and otherwise reads once, few, many or a size class.

>18|TRBD1|NA|TRBJ1-2|TRBV28
CASSLARDRGRGVYGYTF
TGTGCCAGCAGTTTGGCCCGGGACAGGGGGCGCGGGGTCTATGGCTACACCTTC
>13|NA|NA|TRBJ2-1|TRBV20-1
CSASSPGFNEQFF
TGCAGTGCTAGTTCGCCGGGGTTCAATGAGCAGTTCTTC
>14|NA|once|TRBJ1-5|TRBV11-2
CASSRSGGYQPQHF
TGTGCCAGCAGCCGATCGGGGGGATACCAGCCCCAGCATTTT
>17|TRBD1|NA|TRBJ1-4|TRBV5-1
CASSSMTGGRTNEKLFF
TGCGCCAGCAGCTCGATGACAGGGGGTAGGACTAATGAAAAACTGTTTTTT
>13|NA|NA|TRBJ2-2|TRBV7-9
CASGQLATGELFF
TGTGCCAGCGGACAATTAGCCACCGGGGAGCTGTTTTTT
>16|TRBD2|NA|TRBJ2-7|TRBV13
CASSALLAGEGYEQYF
TGTGCCAGCAGCGCCCTACTAGCGGGAGAAGGGTACGAGCAGTACTTC
>16|NA|NA|TRBJ2-2|TRBV15
CATSRDLQANTGELFF
TGTGCCACCAGCAGAGATCTACAGGCGAACACCGGGGAGCTGTTTTTT
>14|NA|NA|TRBJ2-7|TRBV19
CASSTKKSSYEQYF
TGTGCCAGTAGTACGAAGAAGAGCTCCTACGAGCAGTACTTC
>14|TRBD2|NA|TRBJ2-1|TRBV19
CASKGGRLGDEQFF
TGTGCCAGTAAGGGCGGGAGGCTCGGGGATGAGCAGTTCTTC
>15|NA|NA|TRBJ1-5|TRBV19
CASSRQWTGNQPQHF
TGTGCCAGTAGTCGGCAGTGGACTGGGAATCAGCCCCAGCATTTT
>15|NA|NA|TRBJ1-3|TRBV10-2
CASSEGRRSGNTIYF
TGCGCCAGCAGTGAGGGCAGGCGCTCTGGAAACACCATATATTTT
>17|TRBD2|NA|TRBJ2-5|TRBV7-2
CASSLAVAGGFRETQYF
TGTGCCAGCAGCTTAGCGGTAGCGGGAGGTTTTCGGGAGACCCAGTACTTC
>15|TRBD2|NA|TRBJ2-1|TRBV7-2
CASSTGTSGLDEQFF
TGTGCCAGCAGCACCGGGACTAGCGGGTTGGATGAGCAGTTCTTC
>16|NA|NA|TRBJ2-2|TRBV24-1
CATSAHGRANTGELFF
TGTGCCACCAGTGCACACGGCCGGGCGAACACCGGGGAGCTGTTTTTT
>15|NA|NA|TRBJ1-4|TRBV27
CASTALDRLNEKLFF
TGTGCCAGCACCGCTTTGGACAGATTAAATGAAAAACTGTTTTTT
>14|NA|NA|TRBJ2-1|TRBV3-1/TRBV3-2
CASSQDLNNNEQFF
TGTGCCAGCAGCCAAGATCTTAATAACAATGAGCAGTTCTTC
>19|NA|once|TRBJ2-1|TRBV14
CASSPYGLASVNYWNEQFF
TGTGCCAGCAGCCCCTACGGGTTGGCTAGCGTAAATTATTGGAATGAGCAGTTCTTC
>16|TRBD1|NA|TRBJ2-5|TRBV24-1
CATSDSGQGAIETQYF
TGTGCCACCAGTGATTCGGGACAGGGGGCAATCGAGACCCAGTACTTC
>13|NA|NA|TRBJ1-4|TRBV7-9
CASSFHTGEKLFF
TGTGCCAGCAGCTTCCACACAGGGGAAAAACTGTTTTTT
>13|TRBD1|NA|TRBJ1-2|TRBV10-2
CASRYARGLGYTF
TGCGCCAGCAGATACGCCAGGGGGCTTGGCTACACCTTC
>15|NA|NA|TRBJ2-1|TRBV5-4
CASSFRASSYNEQFF
TGTGCCAGCAGCTTCAGGGCAAGCTCCTACAATGAGCAGTTCTTC
>12|NA|NA|TRBJ1-5|TRBV7-9
CASSTKGQPQHF
TGTGCCAGCAGCACGAAGGGGCAGCCCCAGCATTTT
>13|NA|NA|TRBJ1-1|TRBV11-3
CASSSDLNTEAFF
TGTGCCAGCAGTTCGGACTTGAACACTGAAGCTTTCTTT
>14|NA|NA|TRBJ1-1|TRBV28
CASRAATVNTEAFF
TGTGCCAGCAGGGCGGCGACGGTGAACACTGAAGCTTTCTTT
>16|NA|NA|TRBJ1-5|TRBV24-1
CATSDGRAGVNQPQHF
TGTGCCACCAGTGATGGTAGGGCAGGGGTCAATCAGCCCCAGCATTTT
>15|NA|NA|TRBJ2-1|TRBV7-9
CASSPPEHSYNEQFF
TGTGCCAGCAGCCCGCCCGAGCACAGCTACAATGAGCAGTTCTTC
>17|TRBD1|NA|TRBJ2-7|TRBV4-1
CASSRTAGDRDSYEQYF
TGCGCCAGCAGCCGCACCGCCGGGGACAGGGACTCCTACGAGCAGTACTTC
>14|NA|few|TRBJ1-1|TRBV28
CASRSPDRNTEAFF
TGTGCCAGCAGATCCCCGGACAGGAACACTGAAGCTTTCTTT
>11|NA|NA|TRBJ1-1|TRBV28
CATRGEPEAFF
TGTGCCACCAGGGGAGAACCTGAAGCTTTCTTT
>14|NA|NA|TRBJ2-7|TRBV5-1
CASRSQITGLKQYF
TGCGCCAGCAGATCCCAAATAACAGGGTTGAAACAGTACTTC
>15|NA|NA|TRBJ2-3|TRBV5-4
CASSLLGGAGDTQYF
TGTGCCAGCAGCTTGCTCGGCGGGGCCGGGGATACGCAGTATTTT
>12|NA|NA|TRBJ2-5|TRBV18
CASSPLLETQYF
TGTGCCAGCTCACCTCTACTGGAGACCCAGTACTTC
>13|NA|NA|TRBJ2-3|TRBV11-3
CASSLGPPDTQYF
TGTGCCAGCAGCTTAGGGCCCCCAGATACGCAGTATTTT
>15|TRBD1|NA|TRBJ1-4|TRBV7-8
CASSPGWDRGGKLFF
TGTGCCAGCAGCCCGGGTTGGGACAGGGGAGGAAAACTGTTTTTT
>14|TRBD2|NA|TRBJ2-3|TRBV5-1
CASTDTSGGDTQYF
TGCGCCAGCACGGATACTAGCGGGGGAGATACGCAGTATTTT
>18|TRBD2|NA|TRBJ2-3|TRBV15
CATSRVRTSGRYADTQYF
TGTGCCACCAGCAGAGTGAGGACTAGCGGGAGGTACGCAGATACGCAGTATTTT
>14|TRBD1|NA|TRBJ2-5|TRBV5-1
CASSFRGRGETQYF
TGCGCCAGCAGCTTCAGGGGGCGTGGGGAGACCCAGTACTTC
>15|NA|few|TRBJ2-3|TRBV20-1
CSASGAVGQANTQYF
TGCAGTGCTAGTGGGGCCGTGGGGCAAGCGAATACGCAGTATTTT
>15|NA|NA|TRBJ1-2|TRBV6-2/TRBV6-3
CASSYNTAGSDGYTF
TGTGCCAGCAGTTACAACACAGCAGGGTCGGATGGCTACACCTTC
>15|TRBD2|NA|TRBJ2-5|TRBV3-1/TRBV3-2
CASSLAGAIQETQYF
TGTGCCAGCAGCTTAGCGGGAGCGATACAAGAGACCCAGTACTTC
>14|TRBD1|NA|TRBJ2-7|TRBV7-8
CASSFDRGVAEQYF
TGTGCCAGCAGCTTTGACAGGGGGGTCGCCGAGCAGTACTTC
>16|TRBD1|few|TRBJ1-4|TRBV30
CAWSPGWGTGGEKLFF
TGTGCCTGGAGTCCCGGTTGGGGGACAGGGGGCGAAAAACTGTTTTTT
>12|NA|once|TRBJ2-1|TRBV5-6
CASSFTVDEQFF
TGTGCCAGCAGCTTTACAGTGGATGAGCAGTTCTTC
>13|NA|NA|TRBJ1-5|TRBV11-1
CASSLGENQPQHF
TGTGCCAGCAGCCTCGGGGAGAATCAGCCCCAGCATTTT
>16|TRBD1|NA|TRBJ2-7|TRBV28
CASRLRQGAISYEQYF
TGTGCCAGCAGACTTCGACAGGGGGCTATATCCTACGAGCAGTACTTC
>14|NA|NA|TRBJ2-7|TRBV4-2
CASSQETRSYEQYF
TGTGCCAGCAGCCAAGAGACGAGGTCCTACGAGCAGTACTTC
>13|NA|NA|TRBJ2-1|TRBV5-1
CASSEDTYNEQFF
TGCGCCAGCAGCGAGGACACCTACAATGAGCAGTTCTTC
>14|TRBD1|NA|TRBJ2-3|TRBV30
CAWSRTGGTDTQYF
TGTGCCTGGAGCCGGACAGGGGGGACAGATACGCAGTATTTT
>14|NA|NA|TRBJ2-3|TRBV5-1
CASSLSPRLDTQYF
TGCGCCAGCAGCTTGTCCCCTAGACTAGATACGCAGTATTTT